Detailed here is one TCR beta chain. As yet, its antigen is unknown. These data come from a study of cytomegalovirus exposure and HLA in healthy donors. Study conclusions and caveats: The dataset shows that most TCR sequences were rare, while some public TCRs occurred in many donors. Listed as cytomegalovirus-associated were 150 to 200 TCR beta chains.

The primer mix had 60 Vbeta and 13 Jbeta primers. Sequenced by immunoSEQ multiplex PCR; TCRdb stores in-frame clones only, minus some. Here the sample spans around 180,000 clones, 80% to 90% being singletons. CDR3 size: 15 residues. Trimming at V came to 7 bases and at J to 0 bases, leaving 7 bases not matched to a gene. Germline loops: CDR1 LNHDA, CDR2 SQIVND (reference sequence). The sequence came from a male donor in good health and CMV-seronegative. This chain connects TRBV19 to TRBJ1-1; 8 bases align to TRBD1. Sequenced sample: PBMCs. CDR3 region: CASTTGTGMNTEAFF. The CDR3 region has the DNA TGTGCCAGTACTACAGGGACAGGAATGAACACTGAAGCTTTCTTT.